This T cell receptor (beta chain) was documented in a study of cytomegalovirus exposure and HLA in healthy donors. About the research overall: Most donors, less than 85% of 398 genotyped, fell in the Caucasian-associated ancestry cluster. Study-level results: Rarity marked most TCR sequences, yet some public TCRs occurred in many donors. TCR beta V- and J-gene trimming was later associated with a missense DCLRE1C variant.

Comment on this clone: Its antigen is not identified.

60 Vbeta and 13 Jbeta primers were used in PCR. TCRdb keeps only in-frame clones here, not all; method: immunoSEQ multiplex PCR. The sample gives roughly 180,000 clones, about 80% of which show up once; approximately 1.3% is in the top ten. The sequenced sample was PBMCs. This TCR was recovered from a young man in good health and CMV-seronegative.

CDR3 protein: CAWGRGEQYF. As DNA, the CDR3 is TGTGCCTGGGGCCGGGGCGAGCAGTACTTC. The chain couples TRBV30 to TRBJ2-7, with a possible D match to TRBD2 (5 bases). The CDR3 has 10 amino acids. CDR1 and CDR2 (germline): GTSNPN, SVGIG (reference sequence). Deletions cut 5 bases from V and 6 bases from J, with 8 bases between.